One T cell receptor (beta chain) is described in this entry. This specimen belongs to a study of blood T cell repertoires in COVID-19. About the research overall: From the United States, Italy and Spain came samples of acute and convalescent COVID-19.

This CDR3 is built from 14 residues. Germline loops: CDR1 LNHDA, CDR2 SQIVND (reference sequence). Trimming pared 3 bases from V and 8 bases from J, leaving 16 bases between. As handled by the study authors: Reference gene primers were amplified, and this amplification served to estimate nucleated cell counts. The protocol was immunoSEQ multiplex PCR, while the TCRdb copy is restricted to in-frame clones and leaves out a portion. V, J and clone size derive from that table, while D and trimming were established from the DNA sequence. The repertoire holds some 190,000 clones, with approximately 86% as singletons.

Specimen: peripheral blood. This TCR was sampled from a man aged 18 to 29 with active or convalescent COVID-19. The chain links TRBV19 to TRBJ1-2; D is unclear. The CDR3 DNA follows: TGTGCCAGTAGTATCGGCAATCGAGGTCAAGGCTACACCTTC. Encoded protein: CASSIGNRGQGYTF. Full variable domain (rest looked up from reference TRBV19 and TRBJ1-2): DGGITQSPKYLFRKEGQNVTLSCEQNLNHDAMYWYRQDPGQGLRLIYYSQIVNDFQKGDIAEGYSVSREKKESFPLTVTSAQKNPTAFYLCASSIGNRGQGYTFGSGTRLTVV.